Below, 26 T cell receptor beta chains from the same sample are listed, as sequenced in a study of shared clonotypes between healthy human individuals. CD45RO-negative CD8 cells positively selected for CCR7 made up the naive population, which excluded terminally differentiated effector memory CD45RA+ cells. TCRdb's copy holds only in-frame clones and misses some; the assay was immunoSEQ multiplex PCR. The sample includes millions of clones, 85% to 95% of them seen just once. Sequencing input: naive CD8+ T cells sorted from blood. The receptors originated from a man in his late teens or twenties in good health.

The chain employs TRBV19 and TRBJ2-7, with D maybe TRBD2 (7 bases). Trimming pared 0 bases from V and 5 bases from J, leaving 11 bases between. CDR3 length: 14 amino acids. CDR1 is LNHDA and CDR2 is SQIVND in the germline V gene (reference sequence). The CDR3 loop reads CASSIDGGLNEQYF. In nucleotides, the CDR3 is TGTGCCAGTAGTATAGACGGGGGGCTGAACGAGCAGTACTTC.

The chain is built from TRBV14 and TRBJ2-7, with a weak D call TRBD2 (5 bases). Trimming shortened V by 3 bases and J by 6 bases, and 18 bases separated the two germline ends. Germline loops: CDR1 SGHDN, CDR2 FVKESK. This CDR3 is built from 15 residues. As DNA, the CDR3 is TGTGCCAGCAGCCAGATATCGCAGACTACTCTCGAGCAGTACTTC. It encodes CASSQISQTTLEQYF. The complete variable domain, with remaining parts taken from reference TRBV14 and TRBJ2-7, reads EAGVTQFPSHSVIEKGQTVTLRCDPISGHDNLYWYRRVMGKEIKFLLHFVKESKQDESGMPNNRFLAERTGGTYSTLKVQPAELEDSGVYFCASSQISQTTLEQYFGPGTRLTVT.

The CDR3 sequence: CASSYSGSINEQYF. The CDR3, as DNA: TGTGCCAGCAGTTACTCAGGGTCTATCAACGAGCAGTACTTC. The chain recombines TRBV6-5 with TRBJ2-7; D gene ambiguous. Germline V lookup: CDR1 MNHEY, CDR2 SVGAGI. V was trimmed by 0 bases and J by 5 bases, leaving 11 bases between them. CDR3 length: 14 residues.

Remarks on this clone: A much larger clone lies one base from this, so it may be a read error. Additional DNA sequences in this sample encode the identical CDR3. V usage is TRBV6-5 and J usage is TRBJ2-2, with no clear D. Germline V gene sequence: CDR1 MNHEY, CDR2 SVGAGI. V was trimmed by 1 base and J by 1 base, leaving 4 bases between them. This CDR3 is 14 amino acids long. The CDR3 reads CASSYWQNTGELFF. The CDR3 bases are TGTGCCAGCAGTTACTGGCAGAACACCGGGGAGCTGTTTTTT.

This clone came up once. J is TRBJ2-1 and V is TRBV4-1; 7 bases agree with TRBD1. This CDR3 is 16 amino acids long. With 1 base clipped from V and 0 bases from J, the junction kept 3 bases outside the gene matches. Germline V CDR1 and CDR2: MGHRA, YSYEKL. The CDR3 coding sequence is TGCGCCAGCAGCCAAGGGGACAGCAGCTCCTACAATGAGCAGTTCTTC. Encoded protein: CASSQGDSSSYNEQFF.

V is TRBV6-5 and J is TRBJ2-3; D gene unclear. The CDR3 extends over 12 amino acids. V was clipped by 6 bases and J by 6 bases, with 10 bases between them. The germline gives CDR1 MNHEY, CDR2 SVGAGI. The CDR3 protein is CASSSVSDTQYF. DNA of the CDR3: TGTGCCAGCAGCTCGGTCAGCGATACGCAGTATTTT.

This clone was observed once. The chain is built from TRBV7-8 and TRBJ2-2; weak D call: TRBD2 (5 bases). The CDR3 extends over 16 amino acids. Germline assignment: CDR1 SGHVS and CDR2 FQNEAQ. V lost 2 bases to trimming and J lost 7 bases, with 17 bases between them. The CDR3 region is CASSLSQTERDGELFF. The CDR3 DNA sequence: TGTGCCAGCAGCTTATCCCAGACGGAGAGGGACGGGGAGCTGTTTTTT. Variable domain in full (rest from reference TRBV7-8 and TRBJ2-2): GAGVSQSPRYKVAKRGQDVALRCDPISGHVSLFWYQQALGQGPEFLTYFQNEAQLDKSGLPSDRFFAERPEGSVSTLKIQRTQQEDSAVYLCASSLSQTERDGELFFGEGSRLTVL.

The genes are TRBV6-1 and TRBJ2-5; 10 bases agree with TRBD2. The CDR3 sequence is 15 residues long. The junction had 11 bases not matched to a gene; V was cut back by 8 bases and J by 5 bases. Per germline, CDR1 MNHNS and CDR2 SASEGT. The CDR3 sequence: CASEEPGLARETQYF. As DNA, the CDR3 is TGTGCCAGCGAGGAGCCGGGACTAGCGCGTGAGACCCAGTACTTC.

The chain employs TRBV9 and TRBJ2-2; D is perhaps TRBD1 (6 bases). V shed 3 bases and J shed 3 bases, with 18 bases lying between them. Germline lookup yields CDR1 SGDLS and CDR2 YYNGEE. The CDR3 totals 17 residues. CDR3 region: CASSAGGLGAYTGELFF. The DNA for the CDR3 is TGTGCCAGCAGCGCAGGCGGCTTGGGGGCGTACACCGGGGAGCTGTTTTTT.

This clone appeared a single time. The chain uses TRBV7-9 and TRBJ1-3; D not certain. Trimming shortened V by 1 base and J by 0 bases, and 10 bases separated the two germline ends. The CDR3 is 16 amino acids. Germline V CDR1 and CDR2: SEHNR, FQNEAQ (reference sequence). The CDR3 bases are TGTGCCAGCAGCTTAGACCTACCAGGCTCTGGAAACACCATATATTTT. Protein product: CASSLDLPGSGNTIYF.

The V call is TRBV11-2, the J call TRBJ2-5; D possibly uses TRBD1 or TRBD2 (6 bases each). Germline loops: CDR1 SGHAT, CDR2 FQNNGV. There are 14 residues in the CDR3. V was pared by 4 bases and J by 8 bases, with 17 bases between. CDR3 nucleotide sequence: TGTGCCAGCAGCTCACCCCCGGGGGCGACCACCCAGTACTTC. Translation gives CASSSPPGATTQYF.

This clone occurred once. The genes are TRBV4-3 and TRBJ2-5; D is unclear. The CDR3 totals 17 residues. CDR1 and CDR2 from the germline V gene are LGHNA and YSLEER. Trimming stripped 0 bases from V and 0 bases from J, with 14 bases between. The DNA for the CDR3 is TGCGCCAGCAGCCAAGATCAAGGAGTAGGGTACCAAGAGACCCAGTACTTC. Its protein product is CASSQDQGVGYQETQYF.

This clone appeared once. The V gene is TRBV7-6, the J gene TRBJ2-1; possible D gene TRBD1, 6 bases. The V gene's germline CDR1 is SGHVS and CDR2 FNYEAQ. The V end lost 2 bases, the J end lost 3 bases, and 11 bases lay between the germline ends. The length of the CDR3 is 15 residues. The CDR3 region is CASSLKGVLYNEQFF. CDR3 nucleotides: TGTGCCAGCAGCTTAAAGGGGGTTCTCTACAATGAGCAGTTCTTC.

The chain has TRBV9 and TRBJ2-1, with TRBD1 matching 7 bases. Per germline, CDR1 SGDLS and CDR2 YYNGEE. This CDR3 comprises 15 residues. V was pared by 3 bases and J by 6 bases, with 9 bases of the junction left unmatched. CDR3 sequence (DNA): TGTGCCAGCAGCGACCCAGGGGGTACGGGCAATGAGCAGTTCTTC. It is translated as CASSDPGGTGNEQFF.

In its sample, this clone was seen many times. V is TRBV10-3 and J is TRBJ1-1; D ambiguous. CDR1 is ENHRY, CDR2 SYGVKD, per germline. Trimming took off 7 bases at V and 4 bases at J, with 19 bases between the two ends. The CDR3 covers 15 residues. The CDR3 region has the DNA TGTGCCATCACCAACACAGCAGGTCTGGGCACTGAAGCTTTCTTT. Translation gives CAITNTAGLGTEAFF.

This clone was counted a single time. V and J are TRBV7-8 and TRBJ2-5, with 8 positions matching TRBD1. The CDR3 covers 15 residues. Germline CDR1 SGHVS, CDR2 FQNEAQ. After removal of 4 bases from V and 5 bases from J, the junction contained 9 bases not matched to a gene. The CDR3 is CASSYSGQGIETQYF. The CDR3 DNA reads as TGTGCCAGCAGCTACTCCGGACAGGGAATCGAGACCCAGTACTTC. Looking up the rest from reference TRBV7-8 and TRBJ2-5 gives the full variable domain: GAGVSQSPRYKVAKRGQDVALRCDPISGHVSLFWYQQALGQGPEFLTYFQNEAQLDKSGLPSDRFFAERPEGSVSTLKIQRTQQEDSAVYLCASSYSGQGIETQYFGPGTRLLVL.

The gene calls are TRBV29-1 and TRBJ1-2; D gene uncertain. Germline V gene lookup returns CDR1 SQVTM and CDR2 ANQGSEA. The CDR3 is 14 residues long. V dropped 4 bases and J dropped 1 base, with 13 bases sitting between them. Here the CDR3 DNA reads TGCAGCGTTGTGGTGAACGAATATAACTATGGCTACACCTTC. It yields the protein CSVVVNEYNYGYTF.

This chain uses TRBV5-8 with TRBJ1-1; D is unresolved. The CDR3 consists of 12 residues. The V and J ends lost 2 bases and 7 bases respectively, with 9 bases between them. Germline assignment: CDR1 SGHTS and CDR2 YDEGEE. The CDR3 spells CASSFWGGEAFF. The CDR3 DNA sequence: TGTGCCAGCAGCTTCTGGGGTGGTGAAGCTTTCTTT.

CDR3 protein: CAISESNSGPTTDTQYF. In DNA, the CDR3 is TGTGCCATCAGTGAGTCGAACTCGGGCCCTACCACAGATACGCAGTATTTT. This chain joins TRBV10-3 and TRBJ2-3; no clear D gene. In germline, CDR1 is ENHRY, CDR2 SYGVKD. The CDR3 totals 17 residues. The V end lost 0 bases, the J end lost 2 bases, and 15 bases lay between the germline ends.

The V gene is TRBV30, the J gene TRBJ2-7; TRBD2 aligns across 10 bases. Germline CDR1 and CDR2: GTSNPN and SVGIG (reference sequence). The CDR3 is made up of 14 amino acids. The trim removed 3 bases at V and 5 bases at J, leaving 7 bases unmatched. CDR3: CAWRRLAGVDEQYF. CDR3 DNA sequence: TGTGCCTGGAGGAGGCTAGCGGGAGTGGACGAGCAGTACTTC.

The chain has TRBV29-1 and TRBJ1-2; D possibly corresponds to TRBD1 (5 bases). Trimming took off 0 bases at V and 4 bases at J, with 12 bases between the two ends. Looked up from germline, CDR1 is SQVTM and CDR2 is ANQGSEA. The CDR3 is 14 residues long. The CDR3 sequence: CSVEDQGAGYGYTF. CDR3 in DNA: TGCAGCGTTGAAGATCAAGGGGCAGGCTATGGCTACACCTTC.

With regard to this clone: One end of the junction fails to match germline, which may point to a read error. The chain couples TRBV7-7 to TRBJ2-2; 8 nucleotides match TRBD2. Germline loops: CDR1 SSHAT, CDR2 FNYEAQ (reference sequence). The CDR3 totals 15 residues. CDR3 in DNA: TGTGCTAGCAGCTTAGAAGCGGGAGTAGGCGGGGAGCTGTTTTTT. Translating it yields CASSLEAGVGGELFF.

The rearrangement joins TRBV6-6 to TRBJ1-5; maybe TRBD1 (5 bases). V was clipped by 7 bases and J by 4 bases, with 8 bases between them. The CDR3 length is 12 residues. The germline V gene encodes CDR1 MNHNY and CDR2 SVGAGI (reference sequence). CDR3 DNA sequence: TGTGCCAGCATGAGGGGAAATCAGCCCCAGCATTTT. It is translated as CASMRGNQPQHF.

The chain recombines TRBV9 with TRBJ1-4; the D gene is possibly TRBD1 (5 bases). This CDR3 spans 15 amino acids. CDR1 and CDR2 (germline): SGDLS, YYNGEE. With 4 bases removed from V and 7 bases from J, the gap between germline ends came to 17 bases. The CDR3 bases are TGTGCCAGCAGCTCCGCAGGGTTTAGGGGTGAAAAACTGTTTTTT. Translation gives CASSSAGFRGEKLFF.

Concerning this clone: Other DNA sequences in the same sample also yield this CDR3. The chain recombines TRBV30 with TRBJ2-7; D remains unclear. The CDR3 has 11 residues. Germline V gives CDR1 GTSNPN, CDR2 SVGIG (reference sequence). V shed 1 base and J shed 6 bases, with 7 bases lying between them. CDR3 amino acids: CAWSDSGEQYF. The CDR3, as DNA: TGTGCCTGGAGTGATTCGGGCGAGCAGTACTTC.

The V gene is TRBV6-5, the J gene TRBJ2-5; no clear D gene. This CDR3 contains 12 residues. The V gene's germline CDR1 is MNHEY and CDR2 SVGAGI. Trimming took 4 bases from V and 4 from J, leaving 7 bases between them. The CDR3, as DNA: TGTGCCAGCAGTTCTCGACCAGAGACCCAGTACTTC. This gives the protein CASSSRPETQYF.